The 23 T cell receptor beta chains below come from one sample, sequenced in a study of T cell responses to AZD1222 COVID-19 vaccine. Assay used: immunoSEQ multiplex PCR; TCRdb lists only in-frame clones, some missing. This table has more than 150,000 clones, roughly 92% appearing once. The sample consisted of peripheral blood, taken on day 0 of AZD1222 vaccination. The receptors were sampled from an adult in good health.

The chain joins TRBV5-5 to TRBJ1-4; D uncertain. The V end lost 2 bases, the J end lost 2 bases, and 7 bases lay between the germline ends. The CDR3 loop spans 14 amino acids. CDR1 and CDR2 from the germline V gene are SGHKS and YYEKEE (reference sequence). The CDR3 coding sequence is TGTGCCAGCAGCTTCTCTTCTACTAATGAAAAACTGTTTTTT. It encodes CASSFSSTNEKLFF.

V is TRBV6-1 and J is TRBJ1-2; D call uncertain. V was cut by 5 bases and J by 2 bases, with 3 bases left in between. The CDR3 sequence is 11 residues long. CDR1 and CDR2 (germline): MNHNS, SASEGT. The CDR3 protein is CASSPNYGYTF. As DNA, the CDR3 is TGTGCCAGCAGTCCCAACTATGGCTACACCTTC.

In DNA form, the CDR3 reads TGTGCCAGCAGCCCAGCGGTGGCCCTTGAAGCTTTCTTT. This sequence encodes CASSPAVALEAFF. The chain employs TRBV9 and TRBJ1-1, with no clear D. Trimming stripped 4 bases from V and 7 bases from J, with 14 bases between. The CDR3 loop spans 13 amino acids. The V gene's germline CDR1 is SGDLS and CDR2 YYNGEE.

There are a few counts of this clone. The rearrangement joins TRBV5-6 to TRBJ2-5, with unresolved D. This CDR3 is built from 14 residues. The germline gives CDR1 SGHDT, CDR2 YYEEEE. The V and J ends lost 0 bases and 2 bases respectively, with 8 bases between them. As DNA, the CDR3 is TGTGCCAGCAGCTTGGAAACAGCTCAAGAGACCCAGTACTTC. This sequence encodes CASSLETAQETQYF.

The chain uses TRBV3-1 (or the pseudogene TRBV3-2) and TRBJ2-2; D not certain. V gave up 5 bases and J gave up 5 bases, with 9 bases separating them. From germline, CDR1 is LGHDT and CDR2 YNNKEL (reference sequence). The CDR3 spans 13 residues. The CDR3 here is CASSSILTGELFF. The CDR3 nucleotides read TGTGCCAGCAGCTCTATACTTACCGGGGAGCTGTTTTTT.

This clone was observed once. This chain links TRBV7-2 with TRBJ2-7, with D perhaps being TRBD1 or TRBD2 (6 bases each). This CDR3 contains 14 residues. The V gene lost 1 base and the J gene lost 4 bases, with 11 bases spanning the gap. The germline V gene encodes CDR1 SGHTA and CDR2 FQGNSA. CDR3: CASSLDGGPYEQYV. The CDR3 bases are TGTGCCAGCAGCTTAGACGGGGGCCCGTACGAGCAGTACGTC.

This chain uses TRBV7-6 with TRBJ1-1; D is unclear. Germline assignment: CDR1 SGHVS and CDR2 FNYEAQ. CDR3 size: 13 residues. Trimming left V 5 bases short and J 0 bases short, with 7 bases between. CDR3 protein: CASSQDLNTEAFF. DNA of the CDR3: TGTGCCAGCAGCCAAGACTTGAACACTGAAGCTTTCTTT.

The gene calls are TRBV27 and TRBJ1-2; perhaps TRBD1 as D (5 bases). Trimming cost V 7 bases and J 8 bases, with 20 bases left between them. There are 14 residues in the CDR3. Germline values: CDR1 MNHEY, CDR2 SMNVEV (reference sequence). CDR3 sequence (DNA): TGTGCCAGCAATGTTAGGGGCGTTCCACACGGCTACACCTTC. Its translation is CASNVRGVPHGYTF.

The genes are TRBV6-1 and TRBJ1-1; possibly TRBD1 for D (6 bases). V dropped 3 bases and J dropped 1 base, with 12 bases sitting between them. Germline V gene data show CDR1 as MNHNS and CDR2 as SASEGT. CDR3 length: 15 residues. The CDR3 DNA follows: TGTGCCAGCAGTGAGCGGGGGCCCTCGAACACTGAAGCTTTCTTT. Its protein is CASSERGPSNTEAFF.

The chain joins TRBV6-5 to TRBJ1-2, with 11 bases lining up with TRBD1. Germline CDR1 MNHEY, CDR2 SVGAGI. The CDR3 has 14 amino acids. Unmatched junction bases numbered 3, after V lost 2 bases and J lost 7 bases. The CDR3 DNA sequence: TGTGCCAGCAGTTACGGGGACAGGGGGGGTGGCTACACCTTC. This sequence encodes CASSYGDRGGGYTF.

The chain carries TRBV27 and TRBJ2-7; D is perhaps TRBD2 (5 bases). Between the trimmed V and J ends, which lost 5 bases and 5 bases, there was a span of 10 bases. This CDR3 spans 12 amino acids. Germline-derived CDR1 and CDR2 are MNHEY and SMNVEV (reference sequence). The chain's CDR3 is CASSPGWNEQYF. CDR3 DNA sequence: TGTGCCAGCAGTCCGGGGTGGAACGAGCAGTACTTC.

The chain has TRBV16 and TRBJ1-1; D gene unclear. Germline V gene sequence: CDR1 KGHSY, CDR2 FQNENV. This CDR3 contains 13 residues. Trimming took 2 bases from V and 2 from J, leaving 6 bases between them. For the CDR3, the DNA is TGTGCCAGCAGCCAAGACTATAACACTGAAGCTTTCTTT. Translated: CASSQDYNTEAFF.

This chain links TRBV27 with TRBJ1-1; 7 positions match TRBD1. Trimming at V came to 9 bases and at J to 0 bases, leaving 4 bases not matched to a gene. Germline CDR1 reads MNHEY; CDR2 reads SMNVEV (reference sequence). This CDR3 is 13 amino acids long. CDR3 DNA: TGTGCCAGTGGGGACAGCTTGAACACTGAAGCTTTCTTT. This codes for CASGDSLNTEAFF.

The chain recombines TRBV27 with TRBJ1-2, with a possible D match to TRBD1 (5 bases). V lost 2 bases to trimming and J lost 7 bases, with 14 bases between them. This CDR3 has 14 amino acids. CDR1 and CDR2 (germline): MNHEY, SMNVEV (reference sequence). The CDR3 spells CASSLQGTHSGYTF. The CDR3 nucleotides are TGTGCCAGCAGTTTACAGGGTACCCACAGTGGCTACACCTTC.

The rearrangement joins TRBV4-3 to TRBJ2-2, with 8 bases aligning to TRBD1. This CDR3 comprises 17 residues. CDR1 is LGHNA and CDR2 is YSLEER in the germline V gene. V shed 0 bases and J 5 bases; nucleotides not matched to a gene: 8. This CDR3 reads CASSQESTGGRTGELFF. DNA of the CDR3: TGCGCCAGCAGCCAAGAGTCAACAGGGGGTAGGACCGGGGAGCTGTTTTTT.

This rearrangement joins TRBV5-1 to TRBJ2-2; D not resolved. CDR1 is SGHRS and CDR2 is YFSETQ in the germline V gene. V shed 0 bases and J shed 6 bases, with 3 bases lying between them. The CDR3 has 12 amino acids. CDR3 sequence reads: CASSLDAGELFF. The CDR3 DNA reads as TGCGCCAGCAGCTTGGATGCCGGGGAGCTGTTTTTT.

The V and J genes are TRBV9 and TRBJ1-2; 9 nucleotides line up with TRBD1. Germline V gene lookup returns CDR1 SGDLS and CDR2 YYNGEE. The CDR3 spans 15 residues. J gave up 5 bases and V 3 bases, and 8 bases lay outside the gene matches. CDR3 nucleotides: TGTGCCAGCAGCGAGGGGACAGGGAACGGGTATGGCTACACCTTC. As protein: CASSEGTGNGYGYTF.

The chain combines TRBV29-1 with TRBJ2-5; D possibly corresponds to TRBD1 (5 bases). Germline V CDR1 and CDR2: SQVTM, ANQGSEA. The CDR3 runs to 16 residues. Trimming cost V 0 bases and J 3 bases, with 17 bases left between them. The CDR3 here is CSVEDLRQTSKETQYF. For the CDR3, the DNA is TGCAGCGTTGAAGATCTTCGACAGACATCAAAAGAGACCCAGTACTTC.

The rearrangement uses TRBV6-5 and TRBJ1-1, with a tentative D call TRBD1 (5 bases). The CDR3 runs to 14 residues. Germline CDR1 and CDR2: MNHEY and SVGAGI. V dropped 7 bases and J dropped 1 base, with 13 bases sitting between them. CDR3 sequence: CASTRDRSNTEAFF. The DNA of the CDR3 is TGTGCCAGCACCAGGGACCGGTCGAACACTGAAGCTTTCTTT.

V and J are TRBV18 and TRBJ1-2; D call uncertain. V dropped 6 bases and J dropped 6 bases, with 17 bases sitting between them. This CDR3 is 14 amino acids long. From germline, CDR1 is KGHSH and CDR2 LQKENI. CDR3 amino acids: CASSTRSSLNGYTF. The CDR3 bases are TGTGCCAGCTCGACCCGGAGTAGTTTGAATGGCTACACCTTC.

V gene TRBV5-1 combines with J gene TRBJ1-1; TRBD1 might be the D (5 bases). The CDR3 spans 14 residues. Looked up from germline, CDR1 is SGHRS and CDR2 is YFSETQ. Trimming stripped 0 bases from V and 5 bases from J, with 11 bases between. The CDR3 DNA reads TGCGCCAGCAGCTTGGAATCTCGGGGGACTGAAGCTTTCTTT. This codes for CASSLESRGTEAFF.

J is TRBJ1-1 and V is TRBV28; D is perhaps TRBD1 (5 bases). Germline assignment: CDR1 MDHEN and CDR2 SYDVKM. The length of the CDR3 is 15 residues. V was shortened by 2 bases and J by 1 base, with 11 bases between the two germline ends. The CDR3 is CASSLGVGGNTEAFF. The CDR3, as DNA: TGTGCCAGCAGTTTAGGGGTTGGGGGGAACACTGAAGCTTTCTTT.

The chain uses TRBV19 and TRBJ2-7, with D possibly TRBD1 on 6 matching bases. Per the germline V gene, CDR1 is LNHDA and CDR2 is SQIVND (reference sequence). The ends were cut back, 2 bases at V and 5 bases at J, with 7 bases in the middle. This CDR3 comprises 12 residues. This CDR3 is CASSIQGNEQYF. DNA of the CDR3: TGTGCCAGTAGTATACAGGGGAACGAGCAGTACTTC.